Following are 25 T cell receptor beta chains from one sample sequenced in a study of T cell repertoires in cytomegalovirus infection. Via MiXCR, TCRdb re-called the reads, giving one row per CDR3 protein. The sample shows about half a million distinct CDR3 sequences, roughly a third of them seen only once. The antigens for these receptors are not known. The source was cultured PBMCs, collected from culture after CMV antigen stimulation. The origin of the receptors is a human donor in good health (CMV status not recorded). Some clones in this sample may be carry-over from other donors' samples.

The V gene is TRBV10-3, the J gene TRBJ2-7; 8 bases fit TRBD2. The length of the CDR3 is 14 residues. V shed 7 bases and J 5 bases; nucleotides not matched to a gene: 10. From germline, CDR1 is ENHRY and CDR2 SYGVKD. CDR3 region: CAITKGASGHEQYF. CDR3 sequence (DNA): TGTGCCATCACCAAAGGCGCTAGCGGGCACGAGCAGTACTTC.

The chain employs TRBV12-3 or TRBV12-4 and TRBJ1-2; D gene ambiguous. Trimming pared 2 bases from V and 0 bases from J, leaving 4 bases between. The CDR3 is made up of 13 amino acids. The CDR3 protein is CASSLPPNYGYTF. The CDR3 nucleotides read TGTGCCAGCAGTTTACCCCCTAACTATGGCTACACCTTC.

The rearrangement links TRBV28 to TRBJ2-3; D may be TRBD1 (6 bases). The CDR3 is 16 amino acids. From germline, CDR1 is MDHEN and CDR2 SYDVKM. V was pared by 4 bases and J by 3 bases, with 17 bases between. DNA of the CDR3: TGTGCCAGCAGTTACCCCGGACAGACACGTACAGATACGCAGTATTTT. The encoded protein is CASSYPGQTRTDTQYF.

The CDR3 DNA reads TGTGCCAGCAGCTTGGACCACCGGGCCCACTCTGGAAACACCATATATTTT. Protein sequence: CASSLDHRAHSGNTIYF. V is TRBV5-5 and J is TRBJ1-3, with D unresolved. Germline V gene sequence: CDR1 SGHKS, CDR2 YYEKEE (reference sequence). CDR3 length: 17 amino acids. V lost 0 bases to trimming and J lost 0 bases, with 13 bases between them. The whole variable domain, remainder taken from reference TRBV5-5 and TRBJ1-3, is DAGVTQSPTHLIKTRGQQVTLRCSPISGHKSVSWYQQVLGQGPQFIFQYYEKEERGRGNFPDRFSARQFPNYSSELNVNALLLGDSALYLCASSLDHRAHSGNTIYFGEGSWLTVV.

This chain links TRBV7-9 with TRBJ1-1; 7 bases line up with TRBD1. V trimming: 2 bases; J trimming: 2 bases; junction bases outside the gene matches: 11. The CDR3 length is 17 residues. The germline CDR1 and CDR2 sequences are SEHNR and FQNEAQ (reference sequence). DNA for the CDR3: TGTGCCAGCAGCTTAATTAGTTTAGGGACAGTTAACACTGAAGCTTTCTTT. Translating it yields CASSLISLGTVNTEAFF.

The CDR3, as DNA: TGTGCCAGCAGTTCATCAGGCGGGGTCAGGAGCTCCTACGAGCAGTACTTC. The encoded protein is CASSSSGGVRSSYEQYF. The V and J genes are TRBV27 and TRBJ2-7, with D possibly matching TRBD2 (6 bases). The CDR3 is made up of 17 amino acids. Trimming left V 4 bases short and J 0 bases short, with 19 bases between. The germline V gene has CDR1 MNHEY and CDR2 SMNVEV (reference sequence).

The rearrangement links TRBV7-2 to TRBJ2-6; D assignment may be TRBD1 or TRBD2 (6 bases each). The CDR3 has 15 amino acids. V shed 5 bases and J shed 4 bases, with 12 bases lying between them. CDR1 and CDR2 (germline): SGHTA, FQGNSA. The DNA of the CDR3 is TGTGCCAGCAGCCCGTCGGGGGCCGGGGCCAACGTCCTGACTTTC. This gives the protein CASSPSGAGANVLTF.

This clonotype has only a few counts. CDR3 region: CASSPRMSSYNEQFF. The CDR3 DNA sequence: TGTGCCAGCAGCCCCCGAATGAGCTCCTACAATGAGCAGTTCTTC. The chain links TRBV11-2 to TRBJ2-1, with D unresolved. This CDR3 has 15 amino acids. Trimming removed 5 bases at V and 0 bases at J, with 11 bases between. CDR1 and CDR2 (germline): SGHAT, FQNNGV.

This clonotype has just a few counts. This sequence joins TRBV14 and TRBJ1-2, with a tentative D call TRBD1 (5 bases). Germline lookup yields CDR1 SGHDN and CDR2 FVKESK. The CDR3 is 15 residues long. Trimming left V 6 bases short and J 2 bases short, with 16 bases between. The CDR3 region has the DNA TGTGCCAGCAGTCTTCGGGGGTTTGGCAACTATGGCTACACCTTC. As protein: CASSLRGFGNYGYTF.

This clonotype was detected only a few times. The CDR3 DNA reads TGTGCCAGCAGCACTCGACTTACCGGGACGCAGTATTTT. It translates to CASSTRLTGTQYF. The gene calls are TRBV7-6 and TRBJ2-3; D uncertain. Germline V CDR1 and CDR2: SGHVS, FNYEAQ. The CDR3 loop spans 13 amino acids. Between the trimmed V and J ends, which lost 5 bases and 9 bases, there was a span of 15 bases.

The chain combines TRBV7-8 with TRBJ2-1; D is uncertain. V was trimmed by 1 base and J by 14 bases, leaving 12 bases between them. This CDR3 spans 12 amino acids. Germline CDR1 SGHVS, CDR2 FQNEAQ. In DNA form, the CDR3 reads TGTGCCAGCAGCTTAGACGGCCACGAGGAGTTCTTC. It translates to CASSLDGHEEFF.

The gene calls are TRBV20-1 and TRBJ1-2; 8 bases are shared with TRBD1. Unmatched junction bases numbered 4, after V lost 4 bases and J lost 3 bases. CDR3 length equals 13 residues. Germline CDR1 reads DFQATT; CDR2 reads SNEGSKA (reference sequence). The CDR3 protein is CSANSGQDYGYTF. CDR3 nucleotide sequence: TGCAGTGCTAATTCGGGACAGGACTATGGCTACACCTTC.

The rearrangement joins TRBV20-1 to TRBJ1-2; TRBD1 matches at 10 bases. The CDR3 is made up of 14 amino acids. Germline V gene data show CDR1 as DFQATT and CDR2 as SNEGSKA (reference sequence). With V trimmed by 5 bases and J by 7 bases, 10 bases remained unmatched. This CDR3 reads CSARRQGAAGGYTF. In DNA form, the CDR3 reads TGCAGTGCTCGGAGACAGGGGGCCGCGGGTGGCTACACCTTC.

This clonotype was seen a few times. The CDR3 region has the DNA TGCAGTGCTAGATCACCAGTAAAAGTATTAGATACGCAGTATTTT. Protein sequence: CSARSPVKVLDTQYF. The V and J genes are TRBV20-1 and TRBJ2-3, with D unresolved. V was pared by 2 bases and J by 5 bases, with 17 bases between. CDR1 is DFQATT and CDR2 is SNEGSKA in the germline V gene (reference sequence). This CDR3 spans 15 amino acids.

This clonotype was observed at least ten times. This chain connects TRBV7-6 to TRBJ1-5; TRBD1 might be the D (6 bases). The CDR3 contains 16 residues. V lost 0 bases and J lost 3, with 12 bases in between. Germline V gives CDR1 SGHVS, CDR2 FNYEAQ. CDR3 nucleotides: TGTGCCAGCAGCTTAGCGCCCAGGGGCAACAATCAGCCCCAGCATTTT. This sequence encodes CASSLAPRGNNQPQHF.

The chain joins TRBV6-6 to TRBJ2-1; D is possibly TRBD1 (6 bases). This CDR3 is built from 15 residues. The germline V gene encodes CDR1 MNHNY and CDR2 SVGAGI (reference sequence). V dropped 1 base and J dropped 6 bases, with 13 bases sitting between them. The CDR3: CASSYFRTDLNEQFF. CDR3 nucleotide sequence: TGTGCCAGCAGTTACTTTAGGACAGATCTCAATGAGCAGTTCTTC.

This chain uses TRBV10-3 with TRBJ1-5; the D gene is possibly TRBD1 (5 bases). Germline V gives CDR1 ENHRY, CDR2 SYGVKD. The CDR3 is made up of 13 amino acids. The V gene lost 7 bases and the J gene lost 6 bases, with 13 bases spanning the gap. The CDR3 here is CAIKGSDFQPQHF. The CDR3, as DNA: TGTGCCATCAAGGGGTCGGATTTTCAGCCCCAGCATTTT.

This clonotype was counted only a few times. V and J are TRBV11-3 and TRBJ2-1; 7 bases line up with TRBD1. Germline-derived CDR1 and CDR2 are SGHNT and YENEEA. The CDR3 sequence is 15 residues long. Trimming cost V 4 bases and J 4 bases; bases outside gene matches: 7. As DNA, the CDR3 is TGTGCCAGCAGCTCCAGGGGGTACGATTACAATGAGCAGTTCTTC. Its protein is CASSSRGYDYNEQFF.

This chain uses TRBV12-3 or TRBV12-4 with TRBJ2-1; weak D call: TRBD1 (5 bases). There are 14 residues in the CDR3. Trimming removed 1 base at V and 2 bases at J, with 6 bases between. The CDR3 DNA is TGTGCCAGCAGTTTAGGACAGACCTACAATGAGCAGTTCTTC. Its protein product is CASSLGQTYNEQFF.

This chain connects TRBV7-9 to TRBJ2-6; 7 bases are shared with TRBD1. V shed 5 bases and J 0 bases; nucleotides not matched to a gene: 10. The germline gives CDR1 SEHNR, CDR2 FQNEAQ (reference sequence). This CDR3 has 18 residues. The CDR3 DNA follows: TGTGCCAGCAGCGGCACGGGACAGCGTACCTCTGGGGCCAACGTCCTGACTTTC. Protein sequence: CASSGTGQRTSGANVLTF.

This clonotype was detected ten times or more. This sequence joins TRBV7-2 and TRBJ2-3; TRBD2 aligns across 8 bases. CDR1 SGHTA and CDR2 FQGNSA come from the germline V gene. This CDR3 has 16 residues. V lost 1 base, J lost 0 bases, and 3 bases stayed unmatched. Written as DNA, the CDR3 is TGTGCCAGCAGCTTAGTGTCGGGAGGGAGCACAGATACGCAGTATTTT. It codes for CASSLVSGGSTDTQYF.

This clonotype was counted many times. This chain connects TRBV7-9 to TRBJ1-1, with D unclear. This CDR3 is 12 amino acids long. The V gene lost 7 bases and the J gene lost 4 bases, with 10 bases spanning the gap. CDR1 is SEHNR and CDR2 is FQNEAQ in the germline V gene (reference sequence). For the CDR3, the DNA is TGTGCCAGCACCCCGGCGGGCACTGAAGCTTTCTTT. Its translation is CASTPAGTEAFF.

This sequence joins TRBV11-3 and TRBJ2-3; 8 bases match TRBD2. The CDR3 contains 15 residues. Germline CDR1 and CDR2: SGHNT and YENEEA. Losses at the gene ends were 5 bases for V and 0 bases for J; bases not matched to a gene: 4. The CDR3 reads CASSLRTSSTDTQYF. The CDR3 nucleotides read TGTGCCAGCAGCCTTCGGACTAGCAGCACAGATACGCAGTATTTT. The full variable domain, with the rest looked up from reference TRBV11-3 and TRBJ2-3, is EAGVVQSPRYKIIEKKQPVAFWCNPISGHNTLYWYLQNLGQGPELLIRYENEEAVDDSQLPKDRFSAERLKGVDSTLKIQPAELGDSAVYLCASSLRTSSTDTQYFGPGTRLTVL.

This clonotype was picked up a small number of times. V usage is TRBV24-1 and J usage is TRBJ2-1, with 13 bases aligning to TRBD2. The germline V gene encodes CDR1 KGHDR and CDR2 SFDVKD. The CDR3 loop spans 15 amino acids. Trimming at V came to 10 bases and at J to 0 bases, leaving 2 bases not matched to a gene. CDR3 sequence reads: CATGLAGRSYNEQFF. In DNA, the CDR3 is TGTGCCACGGGACTAGCGGGGCGCTCCTACAATGAGCAGTTCTTC.

There are a few counts of this clonotype. The chain is built from TRBV28 and TRBJ1-1; no firm D call. The CDR3 spans 16 residues. V lost 2 bases to trimming and J lost 6 bases, with 19 bases between them. The germline V gene has CDR1 MDHEN and CDR2 SYDVKM. DNA of the CDR3: TGTGCCAGCAGTTTAGTGACGCGTACCCCGAGGGCTGAAGCTTTCTTT. This gives the protein CASSLVTRTPRAEAFF.